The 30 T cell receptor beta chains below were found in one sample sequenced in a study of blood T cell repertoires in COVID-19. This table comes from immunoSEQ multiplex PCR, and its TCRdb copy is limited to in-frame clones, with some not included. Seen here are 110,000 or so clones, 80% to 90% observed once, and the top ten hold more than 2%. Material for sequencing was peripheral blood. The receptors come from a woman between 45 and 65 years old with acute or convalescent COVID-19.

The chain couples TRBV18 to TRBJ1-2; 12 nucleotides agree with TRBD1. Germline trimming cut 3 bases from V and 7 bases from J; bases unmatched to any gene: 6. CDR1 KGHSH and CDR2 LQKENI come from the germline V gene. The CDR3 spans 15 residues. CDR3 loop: CASSPPGTGGSGYTF. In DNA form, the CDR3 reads TGTGCCAGCTCACCCCCCGGGACAGGGGGCTCTGGCTACACCTTC.

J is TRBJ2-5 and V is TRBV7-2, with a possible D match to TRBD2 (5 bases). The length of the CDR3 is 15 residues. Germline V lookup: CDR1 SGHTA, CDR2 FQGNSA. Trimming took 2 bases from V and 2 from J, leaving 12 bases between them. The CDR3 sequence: CASSLRFGEQETQYF. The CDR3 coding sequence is TGTGCCAGCAGCTTACGTTTCGGGGAACAAGAGACCCAGTACTTC.

The CDR3 here is CAIKQGNTEAFF. CDR3 nucleotide sequence: TGTGCCATCAAACAGGGAAACACTGAAGCTTTCTTT. This sequence joins TRBV10-3 and TRBJ1-1, with D maybe TRBD1 (6 bases). Trimming took 7 bases from V and 2 from J, leaving 8 bases between them. The germline V gene encodes CDR1 ENHRY and CDR2 SYGVKD. The CDR3 is 12 amino acids.

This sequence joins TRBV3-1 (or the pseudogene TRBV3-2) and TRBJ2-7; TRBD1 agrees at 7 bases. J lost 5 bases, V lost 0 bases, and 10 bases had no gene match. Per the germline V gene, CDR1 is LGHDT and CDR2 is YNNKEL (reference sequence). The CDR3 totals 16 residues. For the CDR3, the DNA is TGTGCCAGCAGCCAAGACGACAGGGAAGGGATACACGAGCAGTACTTC. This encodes CASSQDDREGIHEQYF.

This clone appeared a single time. The CDR3 loop is CATSAQGQGYTF. In nucleotides, the CDR3 is TGTGCCACCAGTGCGCAGGGGCAAGGCTACACCTTC. The V and J genes are TRBV24-1 and TRBJ1-2; TRBD1 is a possible D gene (6 bases). The V and J ends lost 5 bases and 8 bases respectively, with 11 bases between them. Germline V gives CDR1 KGHDR, CDR2 SFDVKD. CDR3 size: 12 residues.

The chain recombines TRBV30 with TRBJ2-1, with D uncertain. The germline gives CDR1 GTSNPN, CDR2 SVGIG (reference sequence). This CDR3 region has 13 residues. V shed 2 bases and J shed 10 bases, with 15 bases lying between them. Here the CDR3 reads CAWSRSRPTEQFF. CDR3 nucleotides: TGTGCCTGGAGTCGGTCGAGGCCAACGGAGCAGTTCTTC.

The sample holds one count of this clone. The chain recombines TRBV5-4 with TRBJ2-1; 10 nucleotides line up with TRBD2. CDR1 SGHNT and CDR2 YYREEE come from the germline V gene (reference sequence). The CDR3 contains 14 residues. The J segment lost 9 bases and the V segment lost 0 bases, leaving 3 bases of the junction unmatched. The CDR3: CASSLAGLAVEQFF. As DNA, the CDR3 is TGTGCCAGCAGCTTGGCTGGACTAGCGGTTGAGCAGTTCTTC.

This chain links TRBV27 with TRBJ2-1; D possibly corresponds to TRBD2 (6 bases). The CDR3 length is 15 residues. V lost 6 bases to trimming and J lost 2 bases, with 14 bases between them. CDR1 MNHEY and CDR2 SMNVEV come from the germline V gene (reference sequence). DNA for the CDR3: TGTGCCAGCAGGTCCCTTAGCGGTCCCTACAATGAGCAGTTCTTC. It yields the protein CASRSLSGPYNEQFF.

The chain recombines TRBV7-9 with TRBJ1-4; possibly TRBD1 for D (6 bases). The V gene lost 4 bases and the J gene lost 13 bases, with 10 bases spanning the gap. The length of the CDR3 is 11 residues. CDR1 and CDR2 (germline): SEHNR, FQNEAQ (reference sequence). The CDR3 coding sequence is TGTGCCAGCAGCTACAGGGAGATACTGTTTTTT. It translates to CASSYREILFF.

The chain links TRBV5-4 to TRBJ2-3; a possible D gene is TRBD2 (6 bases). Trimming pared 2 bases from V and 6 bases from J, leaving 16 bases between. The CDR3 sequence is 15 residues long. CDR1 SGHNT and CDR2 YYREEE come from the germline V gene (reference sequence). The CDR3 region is CASSLPGARDDTQYF. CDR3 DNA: TGTGCCAGCAGCTTACCGGGAGCCCGGGACGATACGCAGTATTTT.

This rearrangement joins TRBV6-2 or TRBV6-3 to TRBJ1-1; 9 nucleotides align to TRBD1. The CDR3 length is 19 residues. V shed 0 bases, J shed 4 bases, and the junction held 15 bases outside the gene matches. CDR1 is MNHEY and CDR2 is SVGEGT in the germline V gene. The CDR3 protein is CASSYSRYYRGPGGTEAFF. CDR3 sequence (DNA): TGTGCCAGCAGTTACTCGAGATATTACAGGGGGCCGGGAGGCACTGAAGCTTTCTTT.

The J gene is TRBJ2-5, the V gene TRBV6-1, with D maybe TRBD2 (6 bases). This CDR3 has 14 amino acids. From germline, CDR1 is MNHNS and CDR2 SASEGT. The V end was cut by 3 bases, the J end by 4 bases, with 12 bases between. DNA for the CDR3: TGTGCCAGCAGTGACCCGGGACTTGGAGAGACCCAGTACTTC. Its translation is CASSDPGLGETQYF.

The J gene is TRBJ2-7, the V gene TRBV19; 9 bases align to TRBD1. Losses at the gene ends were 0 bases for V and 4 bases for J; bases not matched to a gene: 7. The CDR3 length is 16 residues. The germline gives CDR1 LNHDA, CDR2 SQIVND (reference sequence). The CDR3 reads CASSIEGTGKSYEQYF. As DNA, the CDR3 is TGTGCCAGTAGTATAGAGGGGACAGGGAAGTCGTACGAGCAGTACTTC.

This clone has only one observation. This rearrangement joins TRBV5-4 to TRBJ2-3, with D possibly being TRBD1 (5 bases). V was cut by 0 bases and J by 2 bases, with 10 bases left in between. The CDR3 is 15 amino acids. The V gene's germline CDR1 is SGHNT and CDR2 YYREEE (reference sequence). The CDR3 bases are TGTGCCAGCAGCTTGGATACAGGATACACAGATACGCAGTATTTT. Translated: CASSLDTGYTDTQYF.

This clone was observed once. The CDR3 DNA reads TGCGCCAGCAGCGCCCGACAGGGGGGGGGTGAAAAACTGTTTTTT. It yields the protein CASSARQGGGEKLFF. The chain couples TRBV4-1 to TRBJ1-4, with 9 bases that match TRBD1. The CDR3 runs to 15 residues. The germline V gene has CDR1 MGHRA and CDR2 YSYEKL. J lost 7 bases, V lost 5 bases, and 8 bases had no gene match.

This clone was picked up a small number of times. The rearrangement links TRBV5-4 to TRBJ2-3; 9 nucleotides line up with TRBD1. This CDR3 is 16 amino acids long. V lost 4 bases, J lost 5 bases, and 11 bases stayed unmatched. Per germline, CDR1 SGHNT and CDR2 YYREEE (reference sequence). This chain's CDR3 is CASSRGTGIFGDTQYF. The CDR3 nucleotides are TGTGCCAGCAGCCGTGGGACAGGGATTTTTGGAGATACGCAGTATTTT.

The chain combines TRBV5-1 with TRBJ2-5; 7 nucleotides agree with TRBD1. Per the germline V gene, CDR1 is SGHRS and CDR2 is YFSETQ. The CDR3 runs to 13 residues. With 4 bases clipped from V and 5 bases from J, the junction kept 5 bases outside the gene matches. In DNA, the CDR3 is TGCGCCAGCAGCGTGACAGGGTGGGAGACCCAGTACTTC. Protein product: CASSVTGWETQYF.

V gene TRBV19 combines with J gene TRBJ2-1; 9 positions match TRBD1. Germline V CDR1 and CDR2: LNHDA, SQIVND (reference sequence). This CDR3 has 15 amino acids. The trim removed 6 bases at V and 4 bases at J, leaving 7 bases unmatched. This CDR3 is CASSGRGQGYNEQFF. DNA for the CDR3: TGTGCCAGTAGCGGGCGGGGACAGGGTTACAATGAGCAGTTCTTC.

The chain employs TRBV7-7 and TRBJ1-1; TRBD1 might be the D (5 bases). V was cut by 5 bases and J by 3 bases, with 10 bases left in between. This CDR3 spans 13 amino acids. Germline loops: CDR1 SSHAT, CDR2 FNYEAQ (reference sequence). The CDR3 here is CASSVDKYTEAFF. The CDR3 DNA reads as TGTGCCAGCAGCGTGGACAAGTACACTGAAGCTTTCTTT.

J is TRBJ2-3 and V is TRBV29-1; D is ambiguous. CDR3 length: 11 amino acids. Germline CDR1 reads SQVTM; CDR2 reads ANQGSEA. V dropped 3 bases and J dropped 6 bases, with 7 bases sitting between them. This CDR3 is CSVDKQDTQYF. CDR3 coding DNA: TGCAGCGTTGACAAACAGGATACGCAGTATTTT.

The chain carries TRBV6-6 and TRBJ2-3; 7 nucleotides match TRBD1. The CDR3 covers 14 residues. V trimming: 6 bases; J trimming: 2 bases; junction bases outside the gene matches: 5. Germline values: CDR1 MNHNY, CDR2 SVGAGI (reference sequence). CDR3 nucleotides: TGTGCCAGCAGCCTCGGACAGGACACAGATACGCAGTATTTT. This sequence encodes CASSLGQDTDTQYF.

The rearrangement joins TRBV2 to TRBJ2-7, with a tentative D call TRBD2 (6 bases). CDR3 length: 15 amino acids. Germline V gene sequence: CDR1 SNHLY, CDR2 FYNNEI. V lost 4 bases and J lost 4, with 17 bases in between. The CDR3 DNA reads TGTGCCAGCAGTGCCGATACTATGGGGGGATACGAGCAGTACTTC. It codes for CASSADTMGGYEQYF.

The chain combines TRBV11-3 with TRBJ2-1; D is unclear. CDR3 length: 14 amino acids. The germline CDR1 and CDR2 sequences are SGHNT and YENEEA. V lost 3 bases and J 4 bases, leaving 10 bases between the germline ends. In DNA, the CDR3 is TGTGCCAGCAGCTTTGGTGCAGGATACAATGAGCAGTTCTTC. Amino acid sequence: CASSFGAGYNEQFF.

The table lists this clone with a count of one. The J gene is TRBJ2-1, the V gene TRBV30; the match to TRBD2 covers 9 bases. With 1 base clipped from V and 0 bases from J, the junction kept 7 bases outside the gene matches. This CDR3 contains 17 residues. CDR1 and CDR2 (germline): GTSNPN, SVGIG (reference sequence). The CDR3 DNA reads TGTGCCTGGAGTGGCGTGGCGGGAGGGAACTCCTACAATGAGCAGTTCTTC. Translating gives CAWSGVAGGNSYNEQFF.

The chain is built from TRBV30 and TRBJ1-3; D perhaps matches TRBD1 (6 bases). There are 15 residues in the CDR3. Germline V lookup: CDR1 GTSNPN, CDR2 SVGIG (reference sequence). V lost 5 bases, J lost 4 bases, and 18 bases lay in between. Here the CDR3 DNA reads TGTGCCTGGGACCTGAAGGGGGATCAGGGAAACACCATATATTTT. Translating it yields CAWDLKGDQGNTIYF. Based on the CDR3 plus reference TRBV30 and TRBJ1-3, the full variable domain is SQTIHQWPATLVQPVGSPLSLECTVEGTSNPNLYWYRQAAGRGLQLLFYSVGIGQISSEVPQNLSASRPQDRQFILSSKKLLLSDSGFYLCAWDLKGDQGNTIYFGEGSWLTVV.

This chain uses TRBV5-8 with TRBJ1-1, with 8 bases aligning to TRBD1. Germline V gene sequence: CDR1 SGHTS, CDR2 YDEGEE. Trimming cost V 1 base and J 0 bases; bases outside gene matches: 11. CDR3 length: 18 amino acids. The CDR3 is CASSLNLRTDRVNTEAFF. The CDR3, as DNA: TGTGCCAGCAGCTTGAACCTCCGGACGGACAGGGTGAACACTGAAGCTTTCTTT.

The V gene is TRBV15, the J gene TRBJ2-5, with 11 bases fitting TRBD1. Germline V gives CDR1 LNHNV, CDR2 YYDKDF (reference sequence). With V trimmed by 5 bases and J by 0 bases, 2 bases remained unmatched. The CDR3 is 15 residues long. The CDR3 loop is CATSRDRGYQETQYF. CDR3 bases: TGTGCCACCAGCCGGGACAGGGGGTACCAAGAGACCCAGTACTTC.

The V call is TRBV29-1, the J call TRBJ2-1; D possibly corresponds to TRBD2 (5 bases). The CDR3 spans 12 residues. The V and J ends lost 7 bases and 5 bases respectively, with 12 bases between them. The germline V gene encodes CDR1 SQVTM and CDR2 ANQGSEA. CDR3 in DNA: TGCAGCGCGAAAAGGGAGAACAATGAGCAGTTCTTC. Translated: CSAKRENNEQFF.

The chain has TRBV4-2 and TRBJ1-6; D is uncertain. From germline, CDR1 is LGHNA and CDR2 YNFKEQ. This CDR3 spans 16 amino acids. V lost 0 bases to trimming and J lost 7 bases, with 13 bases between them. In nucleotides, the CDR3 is TGTGCCAGCAGCCAAGATTGGGCAGCAGCAAATTCACCCCTCCACTTT. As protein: CASSQDWAAANSPLHF.

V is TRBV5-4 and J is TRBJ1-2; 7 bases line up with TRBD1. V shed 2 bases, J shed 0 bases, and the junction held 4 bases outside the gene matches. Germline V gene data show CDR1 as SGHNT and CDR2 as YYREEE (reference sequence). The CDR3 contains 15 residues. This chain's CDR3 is CASSLQGQSNYGYTF. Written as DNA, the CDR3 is TGTGCCAGCAGCTTACAGGGACAGTCTAACTATGGCTACACCTTC.